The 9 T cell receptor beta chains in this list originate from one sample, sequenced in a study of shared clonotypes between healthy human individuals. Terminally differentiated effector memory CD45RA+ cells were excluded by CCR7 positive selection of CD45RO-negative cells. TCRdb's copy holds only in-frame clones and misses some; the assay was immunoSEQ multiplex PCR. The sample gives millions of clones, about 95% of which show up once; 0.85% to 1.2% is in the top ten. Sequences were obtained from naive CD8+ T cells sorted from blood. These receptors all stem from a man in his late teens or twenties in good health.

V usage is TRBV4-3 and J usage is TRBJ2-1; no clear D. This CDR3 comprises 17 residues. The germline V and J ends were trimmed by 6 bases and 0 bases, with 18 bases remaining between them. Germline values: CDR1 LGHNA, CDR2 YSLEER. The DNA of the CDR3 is TGCGCCAGCAGTCCCAATTTGGGCCAGAGCTCCTACAATGAGCAGTTCTTC. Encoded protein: CASSPNLGQSSYNEQFF.

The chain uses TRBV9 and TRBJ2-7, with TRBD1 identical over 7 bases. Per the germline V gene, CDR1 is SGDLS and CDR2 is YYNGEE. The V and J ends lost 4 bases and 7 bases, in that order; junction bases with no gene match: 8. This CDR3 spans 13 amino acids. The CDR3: CASSPDRVEEQYF. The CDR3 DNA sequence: TGTGCCAGCAGCCCTGACAGGGTTGAAGAGCAGTACTTC.

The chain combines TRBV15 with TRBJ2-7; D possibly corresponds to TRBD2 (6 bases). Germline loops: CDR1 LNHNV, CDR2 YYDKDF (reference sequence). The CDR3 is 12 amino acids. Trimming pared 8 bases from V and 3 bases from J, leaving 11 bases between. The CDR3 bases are TGTGCCACCGGCCACGGGGGCTACGAGCAGTACTTC. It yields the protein CATGHGGYEQYF.

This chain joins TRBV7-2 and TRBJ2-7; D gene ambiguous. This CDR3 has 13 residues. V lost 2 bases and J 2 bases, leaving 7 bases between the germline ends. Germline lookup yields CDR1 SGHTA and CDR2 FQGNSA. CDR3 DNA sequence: TGTGCCAGCAGCTTAAGTACTACCTACGAGCAGTACTTC. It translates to CASSLSTTYEQYF.

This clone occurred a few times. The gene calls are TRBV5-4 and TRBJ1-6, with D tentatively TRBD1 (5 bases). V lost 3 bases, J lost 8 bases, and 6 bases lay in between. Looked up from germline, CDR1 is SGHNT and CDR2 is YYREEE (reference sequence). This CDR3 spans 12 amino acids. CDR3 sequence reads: CASSSGDSPLHF. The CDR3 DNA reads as TGTGCCAGCAGCTCGGGGGATTCACCCCTCCACTTT.

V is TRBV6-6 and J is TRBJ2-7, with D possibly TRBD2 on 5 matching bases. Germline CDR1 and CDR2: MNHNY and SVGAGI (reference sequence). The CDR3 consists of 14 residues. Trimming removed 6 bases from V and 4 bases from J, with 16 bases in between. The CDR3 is CASSGGGGLYEQYF. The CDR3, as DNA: TGTGCCAGCAGCGGAGGTGGAGGCTTATACGAGCAGTACTTC.

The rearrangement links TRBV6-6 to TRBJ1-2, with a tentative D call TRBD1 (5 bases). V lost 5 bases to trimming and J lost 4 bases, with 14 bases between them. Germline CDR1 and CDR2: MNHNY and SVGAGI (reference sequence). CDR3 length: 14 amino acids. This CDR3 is CASSNGGHIYGYTF. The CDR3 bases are TGTGCCAGCAGTAACGGGGGTCACATCTATGGCTACACCTTC.

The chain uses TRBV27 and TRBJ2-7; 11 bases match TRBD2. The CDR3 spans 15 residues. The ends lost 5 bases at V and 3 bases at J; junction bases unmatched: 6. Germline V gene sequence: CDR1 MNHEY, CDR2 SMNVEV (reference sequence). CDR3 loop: CASSTIAGGLYEQYF. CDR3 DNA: TGTGCCAGCAGTACAATAGCGGGGGGGCTCTACGAGCAGTACTTC.

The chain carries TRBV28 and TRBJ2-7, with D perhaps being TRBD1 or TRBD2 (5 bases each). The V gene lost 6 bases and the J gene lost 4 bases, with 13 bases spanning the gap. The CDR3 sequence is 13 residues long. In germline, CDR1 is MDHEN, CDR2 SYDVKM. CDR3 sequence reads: CASSTIGAYEQYF. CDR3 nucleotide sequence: TGTGCCAGCAGCACTATCGGGGCATACGAGCAGTACTTC.